Listed below are T cell receptor beta chains from one sample, sequenced in a study of T cells after yellow fever vaccination. TCRdb reprocessed the 5' RACE reads with MiXCR, giving one entry per CDR3 protein. The sample lists some 200,000 distinct CDR3 sequences, under 3.5% occurring once. The sequencing used CD4+ T cells sorted from PBMCs, collected 10 days after the yellow fever booster vaccination. Every receptor here comes from a man aged 18-30 years who received the YFV17D yellow fever vaccine. Both conserved end residues are trimmed from each CDR3. Fields, in order: J gene, clone size, CDR3 length, V gene, CDR3 protein. Clone sizes are given selectively: once, few, many, or a class where the clone is expanded.

TRBJ2-2 | many | 11 | TRBV11-3 | ASSVANTGELF
TRBJ2-1 | many | 14 | TRBV14 | ASSQDQPKGSDEQF
TRBJ2-1 | few | 13 | TRBV20-1 | SARADAGGHNEQF
TRBJ2-5 | few | 13 | TRBV5-1 | ASSSEGTDQETQY
TRBJ2-5 | many | 14 | TRBV5-1 | ASSLDDRAYQETQY
TRBJ1-3 | few | 13 | TRBV6-6 | ASSYWSARGNTIY
TRBJ2-5 | many | 13 | TRBV7-3 | ASSLAGVDQETQY
TRBJ2-3 | few | 13 | TRBV4-1 | ASRSPAQTTDTQY
TRBJ1-6 | NA | 13 | TRBV7-2 | ASSPRQGTASPLH
TRBJ1-6 | NA | 12 | TRBV10-3 | AIGQLTSGSPLH
TRBJ2-3 | many | 12 | TRBV10-3 | AIASGGAKDTQY
TRBJ1-1 | many | 11 | TRBV2 | ASSVQPNTEAF
TRBJ2-1 | NA | 11 | TRBV6-2/TRBV6-3 | ASSWTLANEQF
TRBJ2-3 | NA | 13 | TRBV27 | ASTSGVMGTDTQY
TRBJ2-5 | many | 13 | TRBV6-6 | ASRTSSGGAETQY
TRBJ1-2 | many | 11 | TRBV6-1 | ASRRTGSGGYT
TRBJ1-4 | few | 13 | TRBV18 | ASSPLEGALEKLF
TRBJ1-1 | many | 10 | TRBV12-3/TRBV12-4 | ASSPLNTEAF
TRBJ2-5 | many | 10 | TRBV2 | ASSAFRETQY
TRBJ1-5 | NA | 14 | TRBV4-2 | ASSDDAGKGNQPQH
TRBJ2-1 | few | 14 | TRBV11-1 | ASSLWRPGAYNEQF
TRBJ1-1 | many | 10 | TRBV4-1 | ASSQDGRVSF
TRBJ2-7 | few | 12 | TRBV5-4 | ASSLAGQGHEQY
TRBJ2-5 | many | 13 | TRBV2 | ASSELAGTSETQY
TRBJ1-4 | few | 12 | TRBV6-5 | ASSWGRKNEKLF
TRBJ1-6 | NA | 14 | TRBV4-3 | ASSQVGGGRYSPLH
TRBJ1-2 | many | 12 | TRBV5-1 | ASSLSTGRSGYT
TRBJ2-7 | many | 16 | TRBV19 | ASSISSTYGTVDYEQY
TRBJ1-2 | NA | 12 | TRBV5-1 | ASSPPGQAYGYT
TRBJ2-2 | few | 11 | TRBV11-2 | ASSFASIGELF
TRBJ2-5 | many | 12 | TRBV27 | ASSLSETQETQY
TRBJ1-6 | NA | 14 | TRBV5-3 | ARSTRPGQGNSPLH
TRBJ1-2 | few | 11 | TRBV3-1 | ASSPRDLNGYT